A selection of T cell receptor beta chains follows, all from one sample in a study of cytomegalovirus exposure and HLA in healthy donors. Generated by immunoSEQ multiplex PCR, the TCRdb table keeps only in-frame clones and is missing some. The sample shows around 91,000 clones, around 85% of them seen only once. The specimen sequenced was PBMCs. These receptors were collected from a man aged 18 to 30 in good health and CMV-seronegative. Each CDR3 is given with its conserved first and last residue.

V,J,CDR3
TRBV29-1,TRBJ1-5,CSVAKGQGGNQPQHF
TRBV18,TRBJ1-5,CASSPTGSDQPQHF
TRBV25-1,TRBJ1-2,CASSGQGGYGYTF
TRBV6-4,TRBJ2-1,CASSFIAGYNEQFF
TRBV5-1,TRBJ1-1,CASSLRTGGYSSTEAFF
TRBV6-1,TRBJ2-7,CASSEGRDRPYEQYF
TRBV27,TRBJ1-2,CASSQASGQGANGYTF
TRBV4-1,TRBJ1-2,CASSQLGAGILYGYTF
TRBV5-1,TRBJ2-7,CASSSGGQGTSYEQYF
TRBV5-1,TRBJ2-7,CASSWGPAINEQYF
TRBV11-2,TRBJ1-2,CASSGEKYGYTF
TRBV2,TRBJ1-1,CASSLRDRGFVEAFF
TRBV4-3,TRBJ1-1,CASSQGTGKNTEAFF
TRBV6-1,TRBJ1-1,CASSVPGNTEAFF
TRBV28,TRBJ1-2,CASSLGGSNYGYTF
TRBV6-6,TRBJ2-2,CASSSPRNTGELFF
TRBV12-5,TRBJ1-4,CARKGSHSTNEKLFF
TRBV2,TRBJ2-3,CASRGTSGRADTQYF
TRBV29-1,TRBJ1-2,CSVETDLYGYTF
TRBV6-1,TRBJ2-7,CASSSTSGEQYF
TRBV7-9,TRBJ2-7,CASSPAAVAGVYEQYF
TRBV16,TRBJ1-2,CASSQSGTTLF
TRBV2,TRBJ1-4,CASGGGNEKLFF
TRBV5-6,TRBJ2-7,CASSYTGDDEQYF
TRBV28,TRBJ1-5,CASSLAGASNQPQHF